These 26 T cell receptor beta chains share one sample of origin, sequenced in a study of blood T cell repertoires in COVID-19. Clones were read by immunoSEQ multiplex PCR, and TCRdb kept only the in-frame ones, dropping some. The sample lists some 160,000 clones, roughly 74% occurring once. The sample comprised peripheral blood. These receptor sequences come from a woman of 80 years or more with acute or convalescent COVID-19.

This sequence joins TRBV5-1 and TRBJ2-1; 9 bases fit TRBD1. Germline CDR1 reads SGHRS; CDR2 reads YFSETQ. The CDR3 length is 15 residues. V lost 2 bases and J lost 7; bases outside the gene matches: 7. The CDR3 loop is CASSLGTGTRNEQFF. Here the CDR3 DNA reads TGCGCCAGCAGCTTAGGGACAGGGACGAGGAATGAGCAGTTCTTC.

CDR3 protein: CASSPGLEQFF. The CDR3 coding sequence is TGTGCCAGCAGCCCAGGGTTAGAGCAGTTCTTC. The chain recombines TRBV7-8 with TRBJ2-1, with a tentative D call TRBD1 (5 bases). Germline V CDR1 and CDR2: SGHVS, FQNEAQ. The CDR3 length is 11 residues. The V end lost 5 bases, the J end lost 10 bases, and 9 bases lay between the germline ends. Looking up the rest from reference TRBV7-8 and TRBJ2-1 gives the full variable domain: GAGVSQSPRYKVAKRGQDVALRCDPISGHVSLFWYQQALGQGPEFLTYFQNEAQLDKSGLPSDRFFAERPEGSVSTLKIQRTQQEDSAVYLCASSPGLEQFFGPGTRLTVL.

The gene calls are TRBV24-1 and TRBJ2-2, with no clear D. V dropped 2 bases and J dropped 0 bases, with 12 bases sitting between them. Germline CDR1 and CDR2: KGHDR and SFDVKD. CDR3 length: 17 residues. The CDR3 region is CATSDSASGANTGELFF. The CDR3 DNA is TGTGCCACCAGTGATTCTGCGTCAGGTGCGAACACCGGGGAGCTGTTTTTT.

V usage is TRBV4-1 and J usage is TRBJ1-2, with D possibly matching TRBD1 (5 bases). Looked up from germline, CDR1 is MGHRA and CDR2 is YSYEKL. This CDR3 contains 14 residues. The germline V and J ends were trimmed by 2 bases and 3 bases, with 10 bases remaining between them. CDR3 DNA sequence: TGCGCCAGCAGCCAATTAACAGGCGACTATGGCTACACCTTC. Translated: CASSQLTGDYGYTF.

The rearrangement joins TRBV18 to TRBJ2-1; D is possibly TRBD1 (5 bases). The CDR3 spans 12 residues. Per the germline V gene, CDR1 is KGHSH and CDR2 is LQKENI. V lost 3 bases to trimming and J lost 6 bases, with 6 bases between them. The CDR3 loop is CASSPQGNEQFF. The CDR3 DNA follows: TGTGCCAGCTCACCTCAGGGCAATGAGCAGTTCTTC.

This chain links TRBV15 with TRBJ2-1, with 8 bases fitting TRBD2. The germline V gene encodes CDR1 LNHNV and CDR2 YYDKDF (reference sequence). The CDR3 totals 15 residues. Trimming at V came to 1 base and at J to 7 bases, leaving 6 bases not matched to a gene. CDR3 in amino acids: CATSRGRTSSNEQFF. CDR3 in DNA: TGTGCCACCAGCAGAGGCAGGACTAGCTCTAATGAGCAGTTCTTC.

The chain links TRBV27 to TRBJ2-7, with TRBD2 matching over 13 bases. The V gene's germline CDR1 is MNHEY and CDR2 SMNVEV (reference sequence). This CDR3 has 15 residues. V shed 5 bases and J 3 bases; nucleotides not matched to a gene: 4. The CDR3 DNA reads TGTGCCAGCAGTGTTCGGACTAGCGGGGGCTACGAGCAGTACTTC. As protein: CASSVRTSGGYEQYF.

This clone occurred once. J is TRBJ1-6 and V is TRBV5-1, with TRBD1 matching 8 bases. Trimming at V came to 4 bases and at J to 9 bases, leaving 9 bases not matched to a gene. Germline CDR1 SGHRS, CDR2 YFSETQ. The CDR3 extends over 15 amino acids. The DNA of the CDR3 is TGCGCCAGCAGCGTGACAGGGGCTAAGGGTTCACCCCTCCACTTT. Protein: CASSVTGAKGSPLHF.

This rearrangement joins TRBV1 to TRBJ2-1; TRBD2, the D gene given by the table, was not confirmed from the DNA. TRBV1 is shown as a pseudogene. This CDR3 spans 18 amino acids. This chain's CDR3 is CTSSQGLRGLAAGNEQFF. In nucleotides, the CDR3 is TGCACCAGCAGCCAAGGTTTGCGGGGACTAGCAGCAGGGAATGAGCAGTTCTTC.

The chain carries TRBV3-1 (or the pseudogene TRBV3-2) and TRBJ2-1; 11 bases map to TRBD2. CDR3 size: 14 residues. Trimming took 4 bases from V and 5 from J; bases not matched to a gene: 1. CDR1 LGHDT and CDR2 YNNKEL come from the germline V gene (reference sequence). The CDR3 DNA is TGTGCCAGCAGCCCGGGACTAGCGGACAATGAGCAGTTCTTC. Protein: CASSPGLADNEQFF.

This clone was seen only a few times. The rearrangement links TRBV7-9 to TRBJ2-7; D unclear. Germline assignment: CDR1 SEHNR and CDR2 FQNEAQ (reference sequence). V was clipped by 4 bases and J by 0 bases, with 4 bases between them. The length of the CDR3 is 12 residues. The CDR3 DNA reads as TGTGCCAGCAGCTCCGTCTCCTACGAGCAGTACTTC. As protein: CASSSVSYEQYF. The variable domain in full, with the rest retrieved from reference TRBV7-9 and TRBJ2-7, is DTGVSQNPRHKITKRGQNVTFRCDPISEHNRLYWYRQTLGQGPEFLTYFQNEAQLEKSRLLSDRFSAERPKGSFSTLEIQRTEQGDSAMYLCASSSVSYEQYFGPGTRLTVT.

CDR3 nucleotides: TGCGCCAGCAGTGAGGGGACTAGCGGGAGGCATGAGCAGTTCTTC. This codes for CASSEGTSGRHEQFF. J is TRBJ2-1 and V is TRBV10-1; 15 bases are shared with TRBD2. The J segment lost 8 bases and the V segment lost 2 bases, leaving 1 base of the junction unmatched. This CDR3 region has 15 residues. Germline-derived CDR1 and CDR2 are WNHNN and SYGVQD (reference sequence).

The chain is built from TRBV2 and TRBJ2-5, with 7 bases identical to TRBD2. V was pared by 2 bases and J by 3 bases, with 15 bases of the junction left unmatched. The germline V gene has CDR1 SNHLY and CDR2 FYNNEI. CDR3 length: 18 amino acids. The CDR3 loop reads CASSELVLARTREETQYF. CDR3 nucleotide sequence: TGTGCCAGCAGTGAATTGGTACTAGCGCGAACCCGAGAAGAGACCCAGTACTTC.

This rearrangement joins TRBV2 to TRBJ1-5; 7 bases align to TRBD1. The germline CDR1 and CDR2 sequences are SNHLY and FYNNEI. The CDR3 runs to 16 residues. The J segment lost 6 bases and the V segment lost 4 bases, leaving 12 bases of the junction unmatched. The CDR3 sequence is CASSGGGGVVVQPQHF. The CDR3, as DNA: TGTGCCAGCAGTGGAGGGGGCGGTGTAGTTGTTCAGCCCCAGCATTTT.

The V gene is TRBV5-6, the J gene TRBJ2-3; D is ambiguous. Trimming left V 0 bases short and J 2 bases short, with 4 bases between. Per germline, CDR1 SGHDT and CDR2 YYEEEE. The CDR3 sequence is 13 residues long. The CDR3 region is CASSLEATDTQYF. The CDR3 DNA reads as TGTGCCAGCAGCTTGGAAGCCACAGATACGCAGTATTTT.

The chain recombines TRBV27 with TRBJ1-2, with a weak D call TRBD1 (6 bases). CDR3 length: 14 residues. Trimming removed 5 bases from V and 2 bases from J, with 12 bases in between. The germline gives CDR1 MNHEY, CDR2 SMNVEV (reference sequence). CDR3 nucleotide sequence: TGTGCCAGCAGTCTCCATACAGGGAACTATGGCTACACCTTC. Its translation: CASSLHTGNYGYTF.

The V call is TRBV2, the J call TRBJ1-5; D is possibly TRBD1 (6 bases). The CDR3 length is 14 residues. The germline CDR1 and CDR2 sequences are SNHLY and FYNNEI. Trimming cost V 2 bases and J 3 bases, with 8 bases left between them. The CDR3 reads CASSERGTNQPQHF. The CDR3 nucleotides are TGTGCCAGCAGTGAAAGGGGGACCAATCAGCCCCAGCATTTT.

This rearrangement joins TRBV24-1 to TRBJ2-1, with 7 bases aligning to TRBD1. The germline gives CDR1 KGHDR, CDR2 SFDVKD. The length of the CDR3 is 15 residues. Trimming took 7 bases from V and 9 from J; bases not matched to a gene: 14. The CDR3 DNA reads TGTGCCACCAGCCTTGGGGCAGGGGGTCGGGGTGAGCAGTTCTTC. Protein sequence: CATSLGAGGRGEQFF.

The chain uses TRBV19 and TRBJ1-2; 7 positions agree with TRBD1. This CDR3 has 12 residues. J lost 6 bases, V lost 4 bases, and 2 bases had no gene match. Germline CDR1 reads LNHDA; CDR2 reads SQIVND (reference sequence). The CDR3 loop reads CASSNDRDGYTF. In DNA form, the CDR3 reads TGTGCCAGTAGTAACGACAGGGATGGCTACACCTTC.

The chain employs TRBV6-5 and TRBJ2-5; D is perhaps TRBD2 (6 bases). The length of the CDR3 is 14 residues. Trimming took off 9 bases at V and 4 bases at J, with 18 bases between the two ends. Germline V CDR1 and CDR2: MNHEY, SVGAGI. DNA for the CDR3: TGTGCCAGTTCATACGGGAGTGGAGTAGAGACCCAGTACTTC. The encoded protein is CASSYGSGVETQYF.

The chain employs TRBV7-3 and TRBJ2-1; D is uncertain. This CDR3 region has 14 residues. Trimming cost V 2 bases and J 4 bases, with 9 bases left between them. From germline, CDR1 is SGHTA and CDR2 FQGTGA. DNA of the CDR3: TGTGCCAGCAGCTTACCCCCAGTGTACAATGAGCAGTTCTTC. Amino acid sequence: CASSLPPVYNEQFF.

J is TRBJ2-1 and V is TRBV24-1; 8 bases map to TRBD2. CDR1 KGHDR and CDR2 SFDVKD come from the germline V gene. The CDR3 is 19 residues long. Germline trimming cut 3 bases from V and 2 bases from J; bases unmatched to any gene: 14. The chain's CDR3 is CATSDRGRGSGSAYNEQFF. CDR3 DNA sequence: TGTGCCACCAGTGATCGGGGCAGGGGAAGCGGGAGTGCCTACAATGAGCAGTTCTTC.

This clone appeared a few times. The chain has TRBV28 and TRBJ2-7; D possibly corresponds to TRBD1 (5 bases). Trimming took off 7 bases at V and 3 bases at J, with 13 bases between the two ends. Germline loops: CDR1 MDHEN, CDR2 SYDVKM. This CDR3 has 13 residues. CDR3 sequence: CASISDRVYEQYF. The CDR3, as DNA: TGTGCCAGCATAAGTGACAGAGTCTACGAGCAGTACTTC.

The CDR3 bases are TGTGCCAGCAGTTTAAGGAGGGGACAAGCTTTCTTT. It specifies CASSLRRGQAFF. The chain employs TRBV12-3 or TRBV12-4 and TRBJ1-1; D is possibly TRBD1 (5 bases). The CDR3 has 12 amino acids. V was shortened by 2 bases and J by 9 bases, with 10 bases between the two germline ends.

The chain recombines TRBV28 with TRBJ1-4, with D possibly matching TRBD1 (6 bases). This CDR3 is 15 amino acids long. V was pared by 5 bases and J by 8 bases, with 18 bases between. Germline V gene data show CDR1 as MDHEN and CDR2 as SYDVKM. CDR3 bases: TGTGCCAGCAGTACACAAGGGGACACCCGGGAAAAACTGTTTTTT. Translated: CASSTQGDTREKLFF.

The genes are TRBV19 and TRBJ2-7, with 14 bases that match TRBD2. The trim removed 9 bases at V and 5 bases at J, leaving 12 bases unmatched. This CDR3 is 16 amino acids long. Looked up from germline, CDR1 is LNHDA and CDR2 is SQIVND (reference sequence). This CDR3 reads CASAPRTSGRIHEQYF. Here the CDR3 DNA reads TGTGCCAGCGCCCCGCGGACTAGCGGGAGGATCCACGAGCAGTACTTC. Looking up the rest from reference TRBV19 and TRBJ2-7 gives the full variable domain: DGGITQSPKYLFRKEGQNVTLSCEQNLNHDAMYWYRQDPGQGLRLIYYSQIVNDFQKGDIAEGYSVSREKKESFPLTVTSAQKNPTAFYLCASAPRTSGRIHEQYFGPGTRLTVT.